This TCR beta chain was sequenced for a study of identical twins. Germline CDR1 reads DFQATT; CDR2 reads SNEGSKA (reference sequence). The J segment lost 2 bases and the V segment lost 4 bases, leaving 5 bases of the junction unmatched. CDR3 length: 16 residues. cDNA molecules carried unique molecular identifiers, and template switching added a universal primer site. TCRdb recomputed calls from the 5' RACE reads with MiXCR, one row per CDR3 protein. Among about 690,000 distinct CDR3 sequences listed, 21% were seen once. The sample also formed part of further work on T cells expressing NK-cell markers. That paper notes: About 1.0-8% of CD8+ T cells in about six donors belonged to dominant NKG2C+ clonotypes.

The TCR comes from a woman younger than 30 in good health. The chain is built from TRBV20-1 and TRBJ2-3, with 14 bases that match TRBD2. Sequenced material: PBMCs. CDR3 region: CSATGLAGADTDTQYF. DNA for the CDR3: TGCAGTGCTACGGGACTAGCGGGGGCAGACACAGATACGCAGTATTTT.